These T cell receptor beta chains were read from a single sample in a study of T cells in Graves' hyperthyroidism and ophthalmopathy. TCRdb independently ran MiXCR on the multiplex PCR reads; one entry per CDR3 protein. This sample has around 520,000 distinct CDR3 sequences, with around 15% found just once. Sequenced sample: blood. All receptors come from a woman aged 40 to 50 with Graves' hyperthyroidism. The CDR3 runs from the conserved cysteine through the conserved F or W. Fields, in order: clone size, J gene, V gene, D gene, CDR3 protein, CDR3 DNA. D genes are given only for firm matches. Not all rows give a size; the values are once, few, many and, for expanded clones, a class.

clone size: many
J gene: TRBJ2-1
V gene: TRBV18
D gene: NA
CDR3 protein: CASSPRWDNEQFF
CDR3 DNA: TGTGCCAGCTCACCCCGCTGGGACAATGAGCAGTTCTTC

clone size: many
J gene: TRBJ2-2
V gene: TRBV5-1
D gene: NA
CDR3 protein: CASSLQRESHTGELFF
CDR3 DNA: TGCGCCAGCAGCTTGCAACGGGAGTCCCACACCGGGGAGCTGTTTTTT

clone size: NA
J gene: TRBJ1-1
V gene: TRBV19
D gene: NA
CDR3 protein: CASINREAFF
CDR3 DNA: TGTGCCAGTATCAACAGGGAAGCTTTCTTT

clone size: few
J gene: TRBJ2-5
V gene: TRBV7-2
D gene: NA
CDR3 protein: CASSLLGAASLGETQYF
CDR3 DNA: TGTGCCAGCAGTCTTCTTGGAGCGGCGAGTTTAGGAGAGACCCAGTACTTC

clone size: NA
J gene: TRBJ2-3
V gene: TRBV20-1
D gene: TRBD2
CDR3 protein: CNARSIGGSLAGTQYF
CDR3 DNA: TGCAATGCTAGGTCAATTGGCGGGAGTTTGGCGGGTACGCAGTATTTT

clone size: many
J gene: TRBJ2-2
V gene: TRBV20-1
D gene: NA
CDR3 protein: CSAYRGDRSGELFF
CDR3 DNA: TGCAGTGCTTACCGGGGTGATCGGTCCGGGGAGCTGTTTTTT

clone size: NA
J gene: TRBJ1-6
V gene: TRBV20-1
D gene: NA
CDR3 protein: CSARDIGSSSPLHF
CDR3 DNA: TGCAGTGCTAGAGATATTGGCAGCTCTTCACCCCTCCACTTT

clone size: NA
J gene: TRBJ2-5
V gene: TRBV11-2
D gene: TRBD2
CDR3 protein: CASSSRTSGEETQYF
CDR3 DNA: TGTGCCAGCAGCTCGAGGACTAGCGGGGAAGAGACCCAGTACTTC

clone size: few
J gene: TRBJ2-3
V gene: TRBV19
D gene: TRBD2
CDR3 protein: CASNKAGITDTQYF
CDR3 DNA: TGTGCCAGTAACAAAGCGGGAATCACAGATACGCAGTATTTT

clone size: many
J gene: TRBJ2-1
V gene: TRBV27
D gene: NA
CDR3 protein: CASTSIGELSYNEQFF
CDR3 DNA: TGTGCCAGCACTTCAATAGGGGAGCTATCGTACAATGAGCAGTTCTTC

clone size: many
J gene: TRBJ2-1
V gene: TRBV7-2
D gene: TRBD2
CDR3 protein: CASSLVGSGSSYNEQFF
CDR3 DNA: TGTGCCAGCAGCTTAGTTGGTAGCGGGAGCTCCTACAATGAGCAGTTCTTC

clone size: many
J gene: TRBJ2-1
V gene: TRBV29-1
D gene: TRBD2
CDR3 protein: CSVELAGAGNEQFF
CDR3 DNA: TGCAGCGTTGAGCTTGCGGGAGCGGGGAATGAGCAGTTCTTC

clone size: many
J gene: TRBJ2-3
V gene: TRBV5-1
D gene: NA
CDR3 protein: CASSLDVGSTDTQYF
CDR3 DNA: TGCGCCAGCAGCTTAGATGTGGGAAGCACAGATACGCAGTATTTT

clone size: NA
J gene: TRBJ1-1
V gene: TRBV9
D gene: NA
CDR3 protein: CASSGRTGDLRRAFF
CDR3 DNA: TGTGCCAGCAGCGGAAGGACCGGGGATTTACGTAGAGCTTTCTTT

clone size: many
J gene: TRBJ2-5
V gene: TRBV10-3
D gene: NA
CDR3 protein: CAISDGRSETQYF
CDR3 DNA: TGTGCCATCAGTGACGGACGGTCAGAGACCCAGTACTTC

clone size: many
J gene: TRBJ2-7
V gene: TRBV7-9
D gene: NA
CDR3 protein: CASSKRDIYEQYF
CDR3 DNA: TGTGCCAGCAGCAAAAGGGACATCTACGAGCAGTACTTC

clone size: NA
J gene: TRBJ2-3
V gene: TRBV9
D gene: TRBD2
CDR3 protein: CASSTSGSATDTQYF
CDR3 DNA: TGTGCCAGCAGCACTAGCGGGAGTGCAACAGATACGCAGTATTTT

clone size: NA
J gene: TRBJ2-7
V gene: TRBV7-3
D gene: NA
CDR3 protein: CASSWKGNSEQYF
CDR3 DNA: TGTGCCAGCAGCTGGAAGGGTAATAGCGAGCAGTACTTC

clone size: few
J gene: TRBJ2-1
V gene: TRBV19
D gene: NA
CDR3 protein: CASSKGPASNEQFF
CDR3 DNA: TGTGCCAGTAGTAAGGGGCCAGCTTCGAATGAGCAGTTCTTC

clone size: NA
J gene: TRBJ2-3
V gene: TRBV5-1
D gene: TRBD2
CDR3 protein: CASTMGVSGSPDTQYF
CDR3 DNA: TGCGCCAGCACCATGGGGGTTAGCGGGAGCCCAGATACGCAGTATTTT

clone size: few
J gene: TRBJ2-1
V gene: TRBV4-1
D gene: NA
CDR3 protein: CASSQTWTAYNEQFF
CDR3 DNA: TGCGCCAGCAGCCAGACGTGGACAGCCTACAATGAGCAGTTCTTC

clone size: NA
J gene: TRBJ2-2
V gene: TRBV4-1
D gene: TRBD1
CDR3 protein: CASSPPGQGSTGELFF
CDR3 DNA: TGCGCCAGCAGCCCTCCGGGACAGGGATCCACCGGGGAGCTGTTTTTT

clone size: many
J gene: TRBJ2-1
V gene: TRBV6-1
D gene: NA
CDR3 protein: CASRGPGGYNEQFF
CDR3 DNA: TGTGCCAGCAGGGGGCCGGGTGGCTACAATGAGCAGTTCTTC

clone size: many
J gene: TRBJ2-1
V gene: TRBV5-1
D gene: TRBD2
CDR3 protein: CASSATSGSHNEQFF
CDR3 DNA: TGCGCCAGCAGCGCCACTAGCGGGAGTCACAATGAGCAGTTCTTC

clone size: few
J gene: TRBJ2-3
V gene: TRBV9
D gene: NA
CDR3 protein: CASSVGGGHPSTDTQYF
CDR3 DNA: TGTGCCAGCAGCGTAGGAGGGGGGCACCCTAGCACAGATACGCAGTATTTT

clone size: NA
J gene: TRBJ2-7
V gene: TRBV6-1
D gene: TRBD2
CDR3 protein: CASRFSQTSGSYEQYF
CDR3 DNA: TGTGCCAGCAGGTTTTCCCAGACTAGCGGCTCCTACGAGCAGTACTTC

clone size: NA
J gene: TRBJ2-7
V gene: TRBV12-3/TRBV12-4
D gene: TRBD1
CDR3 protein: CASSLSQGALEQYF
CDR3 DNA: TGTGCCAGCAGTTTATCACAGGGGGCTCTCGAGCAGTACTTC

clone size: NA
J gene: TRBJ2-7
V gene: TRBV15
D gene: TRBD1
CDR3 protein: CATSRDRNVYEQYF
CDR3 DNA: TGTGCCACCAGCAGGGACAGGAATGTCTACGAGCAGTACTTC

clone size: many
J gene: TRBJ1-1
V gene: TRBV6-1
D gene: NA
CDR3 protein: CASSDLGEEDTEAFF
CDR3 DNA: TGTGCCAGCAGTGATCTGGGGGAAGAGGACACTGAAGCTTTCTTT

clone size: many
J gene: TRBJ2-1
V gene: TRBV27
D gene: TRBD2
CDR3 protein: CASSRTSRNNEQFF
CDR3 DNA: TGTGCCAGCAGTCGGACTAGTCGGAACAATGAGCAGTTCTTC

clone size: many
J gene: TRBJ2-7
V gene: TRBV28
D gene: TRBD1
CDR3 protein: CASSFQGAGSYEQYF
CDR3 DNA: TGTGCCAGCAGTTTCCAGGGGGCGGGTTCCTACGAGCAGTACTTC

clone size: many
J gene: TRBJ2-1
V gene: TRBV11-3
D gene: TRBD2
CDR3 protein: CASSLVAGEYNEQFF
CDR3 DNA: TGTGCCAGCAGCTTAGTAGCGGGAGAATACAATGAGCAGTTCTTC

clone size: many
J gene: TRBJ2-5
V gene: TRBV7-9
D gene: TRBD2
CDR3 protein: CASSFGGREETQYF
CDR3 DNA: TGTGCCAGCAGCTTTGGCGGGAGGGAAGAGACCCAGTACTTC

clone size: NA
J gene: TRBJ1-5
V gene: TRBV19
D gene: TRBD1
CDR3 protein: CASSLDRWESNQPQHF
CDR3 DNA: TGTGCCAGTAGTCTGGACAGGTGGGAGAGCAATCAGCCCCAGCATTTT

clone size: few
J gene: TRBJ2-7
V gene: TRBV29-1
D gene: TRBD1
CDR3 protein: CSVVGTGAYEQYF
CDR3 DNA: TGCAGCGTTGTCGGGACAGGGGCCTACGAGCAGTACTTC

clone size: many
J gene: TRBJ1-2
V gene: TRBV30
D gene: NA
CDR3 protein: CAWSGSEYGYTF
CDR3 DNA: TGTGCCTGGTCGGGATCCGAGTATGGCTACACCTTC

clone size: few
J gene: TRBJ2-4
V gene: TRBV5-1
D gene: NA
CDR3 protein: CASSSTGPSPKNIQYF
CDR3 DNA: TGCGCCAGCAGCTCTACGGGGCCCTCACCTAAAAACATTCAGTACTTC